The sequence of this TCR beta chain was determined in a study of cytomegalovirus exposure and HLA in healthy donors (dated by TCRdb to about 2017). In the study overall: An earlier analysis of several hundred of the donors reported roughly 300 Gb of sequence data and roughly 100 million unique TCR beta sequences from some 180 million T cells. About 300 gigabases of sequencing data and tens of millions of unique TCR sequences were included in an early release covering over 600 HLA-typed donors. Of the roughly 430 genotyped donors, around 81% fell in the genetic ancestry cluster associated with self-reported Caucasian donors. The study was designed to test whether signatures of past pathogen exposure could be identified by cataloging public T cell receptors. The study used immunosequencing to profile the T cell repertoires of approximately 640 subjects and linked those repertoires to cytomegalovirus serostatus. Besides the first cohort of roughly 640 subjects, a separate validation cohort made up of 90 to 150 different subjects was used. The study combined high-throughput TCR immunosequencing, statistical association of individual TCRs with disease status, and machine learning to predict cytomegalovirus infection status. To study patterns of TCR occurrence, a later analysis re-analyzed previously published TCR beta repertoires from several hundred donors and added high-resolution HLA genotyping. Rather than drawing on any new phenotypic data, the later analysis identified candidate immune exposures from TCR beta sequences and the way those sequences occurred across donors. An earlier analysis of 500 to 650 of the donors applied high-throughput TCR beta sequencing to assess whether each TCR beta V gene segment acted as functional or pseudogenic. Alongside the repertoire data, information on donor age, sex, ethnicity and CMV serostatus was compiled. In a later genetic analysis, genome-wide SNP genotypes for about 65% of the roughly 670 donors were used, and that subset was treated as a discovery cohort. Every discovery cohort repertoire had been produced on one sequencing platform. HLA typing covered class I and class II loci at four-digit resolution. The number of typed donors differed by locus: roughly 620-630 for A, B, C, DRB1 and DQB1; approximately 520 for DQA1; around 580 for DPA1; and 450 to 480 for DPB1. Roughly 5 DR-DQ haplotypes were handled as single units for association and clustering because linkage in the cohort was strong. Among roughly 400 genotyped donors of the cohort, an average of about 240,000 unique TCR beta nucleotide sequences was sequenced per donor, of which about 18% were non-productive.

Overall study results and their limits: A cluster of highly shared sequence variants was judged likely to be a technical artifact of the sequencing pipeline. About 15 rarely observed V segments, including chromosome 9 orphons, were excluded from the earlier analysis of several hundred of the donors because counts were too low. Immune exposure information for the cohort was limited to CMV serostatus. HLA typing was unavailable for some donors at each locus, so association tests used only the typed subset. Compared with equally common non-associated chains, HLA-associated TCR beta chains in a later analysis were more clonally expanded and had lower generation probabilities. Linkage disequilibrium might explain the correlated functional status among segregating V segments, but an unknown experimental factor could not be ruled out. According to a later analysis, parvovirus B19, influenza, CMV and Epstein-Barr virus appeared linked to several top co-occurrence clusters. According to a later analysis, most CMV-associated TCR beta chains appeared to be HLA-restricted, and the HLA associations seemed to be driven largely by CMV exposure. The study gave a list of over 150 TCR beta chains associated with cytomegalovirus. In vitro tests confirmed that a few of the cytomegalovirus-associated TCR beta chains recognize cytomegalovirus antigens. A later genetic analysis associated a missense DCLRE1C variant with V-gene and J-gene trimming of TCR beta chains, and an independent cohort replicated the association. In an earlier analysis of 587 of the donors, most TCR beta V segments appeared in productive rearrangements about 90% or about 30% of the time, broadly matching IMGT annotations. A further reported finding was that TCR beta sequences accurately predicted the HLA-A and HLA-B alleles for most subjects in the first cohort. A later analysis associated 15,000 to 20,000 TCR beta sequences with specific HLA alleles at a false discovery rate of 0.05. Most TCR sequences were seen in very few donors, while some public TCRs were found in many individuals. In a later analysis, the rate of TCR association differed among HLA loci, with DRB1 alleles having the most associated TCRs and HLA-C alleles having the fewest. Compared with the approximately 720-donor mean, donors in an Asian-associated ancestry cluster had fewer N-insertions in productive TCRs, according to a later genetic analysis. In this cohort, only TCR beta chains were sequenced, and detectable features were limited by the absence of alpha or paired-chain data. Because the 87-base-pair reads could not distinguish some IMGT-functional V segments, including TRBV6-2 and TRBV6-3, those segments were excluded. The authors suggested that the approach could potentially be generalized to other disease states and immunological phenotypes. Roughly uniform sequencing depth across donors was assumed in presence/absence analyses, although this assumption may not hold. When HLA alleles, especially DR and DQ, strongly co-occurred, attributing TCR associations to individual alleles was difficult. The classifier was reported to diagnose cytomegalovirus status with high specificity and sensitivity in both the original cohort and the validation cohort.

The cohort comprised 710 or so healthy bone marrow donors. Cohort members were all nominally healthy when sampled, although unrecorded immune exposures were likely present. The donor tested CMV seronegative, placing the donor among the 352 seronegative members of the cohort. A peripheral blood sample was provided by each donor, and peripheral blood mononuclear cells were used for TCR beta sequencing. Genomic DNA extraction from the blood cell samples was performed with the Qiagen DNeasy Blood Extraction Kit. Libraries were prepared through the immunoSEQ multiplex PCR assay. A mixture of 60 forward primers for TCR Vbeta segments and 13 reverse primers for TCR Jbeta segments was used in the multiplex PCR. A multiplex PCR assay on genomic DNA amplified the CDR3 region of rearranged TCR beta genes. The Illumina HiSeq System was used to sequence the amplified TCR beta libraries as 87-base-pair reads. For the original study's pipeline: A later analysis counted 75 million to 100 million unique TCR beta chains across the 670 or so repertoires, and roughly 9.9 million of these chains were shared by at least two donors. To remove PCR and sequencing errors, raw reads were error-corrected and collapsed into unique sequences using a nearest-neighbor algorithm that merged closely related sequences. V, D and J gene segments were assigned by aligning CDR3 sequences to IMGT reference sequences. Each retained sequence needed at least a six-nucleotide match to both a V gene segment and a J gene segment. Rearrangements were called productive when the CDR3 lacked stop codons and stayed in frame with V and J; all others were non-productive. Following IMGT convention, CDR3 was defined as the stretch from the second conserved V-encoded cysteine to the conserved J-encoded phenylalanine. In an earlier analysis of roughly 580 of the donors, sequences lacking an unambiguous match to a single V gene segment were excluded. In an earlier analysis of approximately 500 of the donors, a V segment was called functional when productive rearrangements were above 56.7%, and segregating when the standard deviation between donors exceeded 5%. To diagnose cytomegalovirus status from the catalog of TCR beta chain sequences, a statistical classification framework was built. V and J gene assignment, in a later analysis, came from comparing TCR nucleotide sequences with IMGT/GENE-DB human TR gene sequences. A later analysis assigned CDR3 sequences and most-parsimonious VDJ recombination scenarios with the TCRdist pipeline. In a later analysis, every TCR beta chain was defined by the combination of its CDR3 amino acid sequence and its V-gene family, and reads without a unique V-gene family were dropped. A later analysis removed several hundred highly shared, low-generation-probability nucleotide sequences to deal with suspected cross-contamination and a sequencing artifact. A later analysis calculated a clonal expansion index for each public chain from normalized within-repertoire ranks of inferred template counts. A later analysis computed generation probabilities with a VDJ recombination model fitted to out-of-frame rearrangements, and checked the results against IGoR. In a later analysis, hypergeometric tests were used to score TCR-TCR, TCR-HLA and TCR-CMV co-occurrence, with a repertoire-size bias correction applied to TCR pairs. False discovery rates were estimated in a later analysis by permuting HLA or CMV assignments 20 times. In a later analysis, co-occurring TCRs were grouped using DBSCAN, and TCRdist sequence similarity was added for clustering within HLA-allele-positive subsets. Repertoires with fewer than 30,000 or more than 120,000 public chains, plus five repertoires with anomalous nucleotide sharing, were excluded from co-occurrence clustering. This is the immuneACCESS table as TCRdb keeps it, with only in-frame sequences that have V and J called. A part of the clones is gone; compared with another copy, unresolved V genes explain less than half, and the rest is unexplained. That table is the source of V, J and clone size, and D and trimming were worked out from the DNA. In all, the sample holds some 190,000 clones, and 65% to 85% of those were seen once. The ten largest clones take up 1.5% to 2% of the sample.

Via the germline V gene (reference sequence), CDR1 is SGHNT and CDR2 YYREEE. Deletion took 4 bases off V and 5 bases off J, with a span of 17 bases between the germline ends. From the cysteine up to the phenylalanine, the CDR3 has a length of 15 residues. CDR3 DNA is the only sequence kept; it has 45 bases, read in frame from the first base. For this clone: This receptor's antigen is unknown. Per-nucleotide qualities are absent, and no much larger clonotype sits a single base away.

The sequence is built from TRBV5-4 and TRBJ2-3; TRBD1 is perhaps the D gene, given 5 matching bases. This sequence was found in a woman younger than 35 in good health and CMV-seronegative. Sequencing was done on a sample of PBMCs. The encoded CDR3 is CASSVQAMWGDTQYF. The DNA sequence is TGTGCCAGCAGCGTACAGGCCATGTGGGGAGATACGCAGTATTTT.